This entry is about one T cell receptor (beta chain). Looked up from germline, CDR1 is MNHNY and CDR2 is SVGAGI (reference sequence). The CDR3 has 16 amino acids. Trimming took 8 bases from V and 5 from J; bases not matched to a gene: 15. The data derive from a study of blood T cell repertoires in COVID-19. The authors' processing: Using reference gene primer amplification, nucleated cell counts were estimated. Clones were read by immunoSEQ multiplex PCR, and TCRdb kept only the in-frame ones, dropping some. V and J calls and clone size follow that table, whereas D and trimming were derived from the DNA. Here the sample spans some 110,000 clones, 70% to 90% being singletons.

The material sequenced was peripheral blood. The clonotype originates from a man aged 25-40 years with acute or convalescent COVID-19. The V and J genes are TRBV6-6 and TRBJ2-1; TRBD2 matches at 7 bases. CDR3 nucleotides: TGTGCCAGCCAGCCACTTAGGCTTGGGGGGGACAATGAGCAGTTCTTC. This translates into CASQPLRLGGDNEQFF.